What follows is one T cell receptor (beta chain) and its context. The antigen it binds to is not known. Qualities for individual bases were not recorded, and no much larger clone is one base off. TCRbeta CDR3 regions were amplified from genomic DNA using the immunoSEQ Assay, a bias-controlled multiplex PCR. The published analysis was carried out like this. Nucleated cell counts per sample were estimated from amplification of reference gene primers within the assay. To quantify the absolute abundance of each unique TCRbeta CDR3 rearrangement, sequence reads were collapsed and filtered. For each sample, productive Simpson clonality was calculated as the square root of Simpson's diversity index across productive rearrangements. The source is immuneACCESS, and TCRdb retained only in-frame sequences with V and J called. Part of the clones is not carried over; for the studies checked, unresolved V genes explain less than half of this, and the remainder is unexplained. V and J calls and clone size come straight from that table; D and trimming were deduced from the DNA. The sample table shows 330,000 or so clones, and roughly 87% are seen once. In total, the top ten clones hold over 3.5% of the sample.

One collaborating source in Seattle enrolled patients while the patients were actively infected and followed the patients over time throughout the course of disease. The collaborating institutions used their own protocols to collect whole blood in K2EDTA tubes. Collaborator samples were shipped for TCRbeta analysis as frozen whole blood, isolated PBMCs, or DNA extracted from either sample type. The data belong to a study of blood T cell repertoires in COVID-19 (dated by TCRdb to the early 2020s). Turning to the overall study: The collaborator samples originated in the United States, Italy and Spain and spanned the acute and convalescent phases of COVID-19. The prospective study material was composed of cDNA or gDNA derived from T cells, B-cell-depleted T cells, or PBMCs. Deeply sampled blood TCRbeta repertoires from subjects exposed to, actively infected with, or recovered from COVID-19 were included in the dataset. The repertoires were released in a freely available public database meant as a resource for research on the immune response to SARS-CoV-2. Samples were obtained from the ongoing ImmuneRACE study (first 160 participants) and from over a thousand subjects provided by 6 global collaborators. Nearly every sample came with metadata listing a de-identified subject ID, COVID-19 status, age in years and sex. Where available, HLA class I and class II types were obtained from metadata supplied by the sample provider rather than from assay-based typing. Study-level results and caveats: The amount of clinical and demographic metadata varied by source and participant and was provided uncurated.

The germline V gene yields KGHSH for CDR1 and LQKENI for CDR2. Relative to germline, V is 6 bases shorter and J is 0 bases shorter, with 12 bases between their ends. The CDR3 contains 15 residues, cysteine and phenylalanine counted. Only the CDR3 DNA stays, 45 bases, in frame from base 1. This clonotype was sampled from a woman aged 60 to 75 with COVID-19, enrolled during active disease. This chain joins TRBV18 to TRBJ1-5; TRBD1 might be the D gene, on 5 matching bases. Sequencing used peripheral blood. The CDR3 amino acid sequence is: CASSTAGGSNQPQHF. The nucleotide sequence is TGTGCCAGCTCCACGGCGGGGGGTAGCAATCAGCCCCAGCATTTT.